This entry lists 4 T cell receptor beta chains sequenced from one sample in a study of T cells in Graves' hyperthyroidism and ophthalmopathy. What was amplified from RNA transcripts were TCR beta CDR3 regions. TCR CDR3 regions were first amplified by RT-PCR with HTBI primers. TCRdb re-analysed the multiplex PCR reads in MiXCR, keeping a single row per CDR3 protein. In the table there are roughly 750,000 distinct CDR3 sequences, approximately 16% of which are singletons. What was sequenced was blood. The receptors derive from a young man with Graves' hyperthyroidism.

The rearrangement links TRBV10-3 to TRBJ2-2; no firm D call. This CDR3 is built from 14 residues. V was trimmed by 10 bases and J by 1 base, leaving 13 bases between them. The V gene's germline CDR1 is ENHRY and CDR2 SYGVKD. The CDR3 region has the DNA TGTGCCACCGCGTTCTCAGGGAACACCGGGGAGCTGTTTTTT. This encodes CATAFSGNTGELFF.

V usage is TRBV28 and J usage is TRBJ2-5; D may be TRBD1 (6 bases). CDR1 is MDHEN and CDR2 is SYDVKM in the germline V gene. V lost 5 bases and J lost 0, with 16 bases in between. The CDR3 extends over 16 amino acids. The DNA for the CDR3 is TGTGCCAGCAGTCTCGGGACAAGCCTGTACCAAGAGACCCAGTACTTC. It translates to CASSLGTSLYQETQYF.

This clonotype has more than one count but fewer than ten. The genes are TRBV24-1 and TRBJ2-5; D is unclear. The CDR3 length is 15 residues. Per germline, CDR1 KGHDR and CDR2 SFDVKD. With 3 bases removed from V and 0 bases from J, the gap between germline ends came to 10 bases. CDR3: CATSDPQRNQETQYF. Written as DNA, the CDR3 is TGTGCCACCAGTGATCCACAAAGGAACCAAGAGACCCAGTACTTC.

Ten or more counts support this clonotype. The chain links TRBV11-3 to TRBJ1-1; a possible D gene is TRBD1 (6 bases). Trimming removed 4 bases at V and 1 base at J, with 10 bases between. Looked up from germline, CDR1 is SGHNT and CDR2 is YENEEA. The CDR3 covers 14 residues. In DNA form, the CDR3 reads TGTGCCAGCAGCTGGAGGGGGAAGAACACTGAAGCTTTCTTT. As protein: CASSWRGKNTEAFF.